A single sample is the source of the 25 T cell receptor beta chains below, sequenced in a study of liver allograft versus peripheral blood T cells. Study details: The authors compared T cell receptor repertoires in transplanted livers with those in the peripheral blood of recipients.

TCRdb called the reads again in MiXCR, with one record for every CDR3 protein. The sample has a few hundred distinct CDR3 sequences; approximately 15% are singletons. These receptors all stem from a human patient who had a liver transplant. These T cells may partly come from the graft donor.

By sample fraction, this clonotype is medium-sized. This chain joins TRBV29-1 and TRBJ1-1, with D uncertain. The CDR3 totals 13 residues. V was cut by 5 bases and J by 3 bases, with 13 bases left in between. CDR1 is SQVTM and CDR2 is ANQGSEA in the germline V gene. DNA for the CDR3: TGCAGCGTTAACACCAGGTCCCACACTGAAGCTTTCTTT. It yields the protein CSVNTRSHTEAFF.

This clonotype counts as medium-sized. The chain combines TRBV3-1 with TRBJ1-1, with D tentatively TRBD1 (5 bases). The CDR3 loop spans 17 amino acids. Germline V gene data show CDR1 as LGHDT and CDR2 as YNNKEL (reference sequence). V lost 4 bases to trimming and J lost 1 base, with 19 bases between them. CDR3 protein: CASSPLLEGSGNTEAFF. In nucleotides, the CDR3 is TGTGCCAGCAGCCCCCTTCTGGAGGGGTCAGGGAACACTGAAGCTTTCTTT.

By share, this clonotype counts as medium-sized. The CDR3 region has the DNA TGTGCCAGCACCGTGGTTGCAGGGGTCACCTACAATGAGCAGTTCTTC. This codes for CASTVVAGVTYNEQFF. J is TRBJ2-1 and V is TRBV2; D might be TRBD1 (6 bases). Germline V lookup: CDR1 SNHLY, CDR2 FYNNEI. This CDR3 contains 16 residues. The V and J ends lost 7 bases and 2 bases respectively, with 18 bases between them.

This clonotype is judged medium-sized. The J gene is TRBJ2-3, the V gene TRBV7-2, with TRBD1 matching 11 bases. The CDR3 consists of 19 residues. Germline loops: CDR1 SGHTA, CDR2 FQGNSA. V was clipped by 0 bases and J by 3 bases; unmatched bases: 11. CDR3 sequence: CASSLALPRGTGGTDTQYF. For the CDR3, the DNA is TGTGCCAGCAGCTTAGCCCTACCCCGTGGGACAGGGGGAACAGATACGCAGTATTTT.

Comments on this clonotype: This sequence is one base from a far larger clone and is likely a read error. The DNA of the CDR3 is TGTGCCATCAGTTCAGAAAGTCCTAATTCACCCCTCCACTTT. It codes for CAISSESPNSPLHF. This chain links TRBV10-3 with TRBJ1-6; D not resolved. V was trimmed by 5 bases and J by 6 bases, leaving 11 bases between them. CDR1 and CDR2 (germline): ENHRY, SYGVKD. This CDR3 has 14 residues.

This clonotype is large by share. The genes are TRBV11-2 and TRBJ1-1; D remains ambiguous. Germline V CDR1 and CDR2: SGHAT, FQNNGV. V shed 6 bases and J shed 8 bases, with 10 bases lying between them. The CDR3 has 11 residues. The CDR3 reads CASRAGPEAFF. CDR3 nucleotide sequence: TGTGCCAGCAGAGCCGGACCCGAAGCTTTCTTT.

The J gene is TRBJ1-2, the V gene TRBV6-9, with 7 bases lining up with TRBD1. Trimming removed 6 bases from V and 6 bases from J; junction bases left unmatched: 16. Germline assignment: CDR1 MNHGY and CDR2 SVAAGI. The CDR3 is 16 residues long. CDR3 in DNA: TGTGCCAGCAGGGCCCCCAGGGGGGGAAGGGTCGATGGCTACACCTTC. This sequence encodes CASRAPRGGRVDGYTF.

This clonotype qualifies as large. This rearrangement joins TRBV27 to TRBJ1-2, with TRBD1 identical over 9 bases. The CDR3 consists of 15 residues. Germline V gene sequence: CDR1 MNHEY, CDR2 SMNVEV (reference sequence). After removal of 1 base from V and 8 bases from J, the junction contained 8 bases not matched to a gene. Written as DNA, the CDR3 is TGTGCCAGCAGTTTATACGGGACAGGGAGTTGGGGCTACACCTTC. As protein: CASSLYGTGSWGYTF.

By sample share, this clonotype is large. The chain recombines TRBV12-3 or TRBV12-4 with TRBJ1-2; unclear D gene. V was cut by 1 base and J by 4 bases, with 7 bases left in between. CDR3 length equals 13 residues. CDR3 region: CASSLVPIYGYTF. CDR3 DNA: TGTGCCAGCAGTTTAGTCCCCATCTATGGCTACACCTTC.

Points on this clonotype: A far bigger clonotype differs at one base, so this is likely a read error. The rearrangement uses TRBV7-2 and TRBJ2-3; D is tentatively TRBD1 or TRBD2 (5 bases each). Trimming pared 5 bases from V and 0 bases from J, leaving 12 bases between. CDR1 is SGHTA, CDR2 FQGNSA, per germline. This CDR3 spans 15 amino acids. This chain's CDR3 is CTSSHGTTSTDTQYF. Here the CDR3 DNA reads TGTACCAGCAGCCACGGGACCACTAGCACAGATACGCAGTATTTT. Full variable domain (outside the CDR3, taken from reference TRBV7-2 and TRBJ2-3): GAGVSQSPSNKVTEKGKDVELRCDPISGHTALYWYRQSLGQGLEFLIYFQGNSAPDKSGLPSDRFSAERTGGSVSTLTIQRTQQEDSAVYLCTSSHGTTSTDTQYFGPGTRLTVL.

This clonotype is labeled large. The V gene is TRBV20-1, the J gene TRBJ1-2; D not certain. Per the germline V gene, CDR1 is DFQATT and CDR2 is SNEGSKA (reference sequence). The ends were cut back, 0 bases at V and 3 bases at J, with 14 bases in the middle. The CDR3 consists of 15 residues. The DNA for the CDR3 is TGCAGTGCTAGAGATGTGGCCTCTTCCTACTATGGCTACACCTTC. Translation gives CSARDVASSYYGYTF.

By share of the sample, this clonotype is large. The chain links TRBV7-6 to TRBJ1-2; the D gene is possibly TRBD1 (6 bases). The length of the CDR3 is 14 residues. CDR1 is SGHVS and CDR2 is FNYEAQ in the germline V gene. Trimming removed 4 bases at V and 4 bases at J, with 13 bases between. In nucleotides, the CDR3 is TGTGCCAGCAGCTCGGACAGCTCTCTCTATGGCTACACCTTC. Its protein product is CASSSDSSLYGYTF.

This clonotype is large by share. CDR3 nucleotides: TGTGCCAGCAGTTTACCCAGGGGTTACAATGAGCAGTTCTTC. Its translation is CASSLPRGYNEQFF. The chain carries TRBV28 and TRBJ2-1, with D possibly being TRBD1 (6 bases). Per germline, CDR1 MDHEN and CDR2 SYDVKM. The germline V and J ends were trimmed by 2 bases and 4 bases, with 9 bases remaining between them. This CDR3 contains 14 residues. Complete variable domain (other parts from reference TRBV28 and TRBJ2-1): DVKVTQSSRYLVKRTGEKVFLECVQDMDHENMFWYRQDPGLGLRLIYFSYDVKMKEKGDIPEGYSVSREKKERFSLILESASTNQTSMYLCASSLPRGYNEQFFGPGTRLTVL.

In the case of this clonotype: It may be a read error: a sequence one base away is much more abundant. The rearrangement joins TRBV6-5 to TRBJ2-5; a possible D gene is TRBD2 (7 bases). The CDR3 is made up of 15 amino acids. Looked up from germline, CDR1 is MNHEY and CDR2 is SVGAGI. The CDR3 coding sequence is TGTGCCAGCAGTTCCCTAAAAGGGGGAGGGGAGACCCAGAACTTC. This translates into CASSSLKGGGETQNF.

By sample share, this clonotype is medium-sized (0.01 to 0.1%). The chain combines TRBV2 with TRBJ1-1; D is unclear. This CDR3 has 14 amino acids. Germline CDR1 SNHLY, CDR2 FYNNEI. V lost 1 base to trimming and J lost 3 bases, with 9 bases between them. The CDR3 DNA sequence: TGTGCCAGCAGTGAAGGAGGGTCCGACACTGAAGCTTTCTTT. Amino acid sequence: CASSEGGSDTEAFF. The full variable domain, with the rest looked up from reference TRBV2 and TRBJ1-1, is EPEVTQTPSHQVTQMGQEVILRCVPISNHLYFYWYRQILGQKVEFLVSFYNNEISEKSEIFDDQFSVERPDGSNFTLKIRSTKLEDSAMYFCASSEGGSDTEAFFGQGTRLTVV.

By frequency in the sample, this clonotype is large. The chain uses TRBV6-1 and TRBJ2-1; the match to TRBD2 covers 10 bases. The V gene end was trimmed by 2 bases and the J gene end by 8 bases; junction bases not matched to a gene: 3. This CDR3 region has 14 residues. Germline CDR1 reads MNHNS; CDR2 reads SASEGT. CDR3 sequence: CASSEPSGGDEQFF. The CDR3 nucleotides are TGTGCCAGCAGTGAACCCAGCGGGGGGGATGAGCAGTTCTTC.

By share, this clonotype ranks as large. The chain recombines TRBV20-1 with TRBJ2-7; D is perhaps TRBD2 (5 bases). Germline values: CDR1 DFQATT, CDR2 SNEGSKA (reference sequence). The CDR3 has 12 amino acids. Trimming shortened V by 3 bases and J by 6 bases, and 12 bases separated the two germline ends. CDR3 nucleotides: TGCAGTGCTAGCCCGGGGAGAGGCGAGCAGTACGTC. Translating gives CSASPGRGEQYV.

The CDR3 sequence: CASSGGTGVDTQYF. CDR3 DNA sequence: TGTGCCAGCAGTGGGGGGACAGGGGTAGATACGCAGTATTTT. V gene TRBV2 combines with J gene TRBJ2-3; 10 bases align to TRBD1. J lost 5 bases, V lost 4 bases, and 3 bases had no gene match. The germline gives CDR1 SNHLY, CDR2 FYNNEI. The CDR3 contains 14 residues.

By its share, this clonotype is large. This rearrangement joins TRBV19 to TRBJ2-5; D may be TRBD1 or TRBD2 (5 bases each). CDR1 is LNHDA and CDR2 is SQIVND in the germline V gene (reference sequence). V lost 4 bases and J lost 1, with 7 bases in between. The CDR3 contains 13 residues. This CDR3 is CASSTGTQETQYF. The CDR3 nucleotides read TGTGCCAGTAGTACGGGGACCCAAGAGACCCAGTACTTC.

This clonotype rates as large. The rearrangement links TRBV5-6 to TRBJ1-5; D is ambiguous. The CDR3 has 12 amino acids. Per the germline V gene, CDR1 is SGHDT and CDR2 is YYEEEE. V was shortened by 5 bases and J by 2 bases, with 5 bases between the two germline ends. The CDR3 region has the DNA TGTGCCAGCAGTTATCGCAATCAGCCCCAGCATTTT. Translated: CASSYRNQPQHF.

Judged by abundance, this clonotype is medium-sized (0.01 to 0.1%). The chain has TRBV14 and TRBJ1-5; no clear D. The CDR3 extends over 19 amino acids. The germline CDR1 and CDR2 sequences are SGHDN and FVKESK. V was pared by 3 bases and J by 4 bases, with 25 bases between. The chain's CDR3 is CASSQTLGLEGGGNQPQHF. The CDR3 DNA reads TGTGCCAGCAGCCAGACCCTAGGGCTAGAGGGAGGAGGAAATCAGCCCCAGCATTTT.

By sample fraction, this clonotype is medium-sized. The chain's CDR3 is CASSSGLAGVADTQYF. For the CDR3, the DNA is TGTGCCAGCAGTTCCGGACTAGCGGGAGTAGCAGATACGCAGTATTTT. The chain has TRBV7-9 and TRBJ2-3; 13 bases align to TRBD2. J lost 4 bases, V lost 6 bases, and 7 bases had no gene match. The CDR3 totals 16 residues. Germline CDR1 is SEHNR and CDR2 is FQNEAQ (reference sequence).

In its sample, this clonotype ranks as hyperexpanded. The gene calls are TRBV6-6 and TRBJ1-4; perhaps TRBD1 as D (6 bases). CDR3 length equals 16 residues. V gave up 5 bases and J gave up 3 bases, with 16 bases separating them. The germline gives CDR1 MNHNY, CDR2 SVGAGI (reference sequence). As DNA, the CDR3 is TGTGCCAGCAGTGAACCTCAGACAGGACCTAATGAAAAACTGTTTTTT. It is translated as CASSEPQTGPNEKLFF.

This clonotype is large by share. The chain has TRBV6-5 and TRBJ2-3; D perhaps matches TRBD2 (6 bases). This CDR3 has 15 amino acids. Per germline, CDR1 MNHEY and CDR2 SVGAGI. The V end lost 4 bases, the J end lost 1 base, and 12 bases lay between the germline ends. CDR3 residues: CASSSPGLGTDTQYF. Here the CDR3 DNA reads TGTGCCAGCAGTTCTCCGGGACTGGGCACAGATACGCAGTATTTT.

This clonotype came up a few times. Given a far larger clone just one base away, this is likely a sequencing read error. The CDR3 reads CAISATDREGEKLFF. As DNA, the CDR3 is TGTGCCATCAGTGCCACGGACAGAGAGGGCGAAAAACTGTTTTTT. The chain is built from TRBV10-3 and TRBJ1-4, with D perhaps matching TRBD1 (6 bases). This CDR3 has 15 amino acids. The ends were cut back, 4 bases at V and 8 bases at J, with 17 bases in the middle. CDR1 is ENHRY, CDR2 SYGVKD, per germline.